This TCR beta chain was sequenced in a study of identical twins. Study-wide results and caveats: Zero-insertion findings could be partly confounded by invariant cells (MAIT and iNKT cells).

This CDR3 has 11 residues. Per the germline V gene, CDR1 is SGHNT and CDR2 is YYREEE (reference sequence). The V end was cut by 5 bases, the J end by 6 bases, with 6 bases between. TCRdb used MiXCR to reprocess the 5' RACE reads, holding one entry per CDR3 protein. The table shows some 500,000 distinct CDR3 sequences, with more than 9% occurring only once. This clonotype has only a few counts. The target antigen is unknown. These same records also appear under a second study, on yellow fever vaccine responses in identical twins. Per that study: Twins reportedly had a vaccine T cell response that seemed partly convergent, partly personalized.

The chain employs TRBV5-4 and TRBJ2-1; the D is unclear. The sequenced sample consisted of PBMCs. The receptor was isolated from a woman between 18 and 29 years old in good health. CDR3 in DNA: TGTGCCAGCAGGACTGTCAATGAGCAGTTCTTC. Protein sequence: CASRTVNEQFF.